This passage covers 2 T cell receptor beta chains from one sample sequenced in a study of blood T cell repertoires in COVID-19 (TCRdb year 2020). To prepare the library, the immunoSEQ multiplex PCR assay was applied. TCRdb obtained this table from immuneACCESS and retained in-frame rearrangements with V and J assigned. These tables miss some clones; where compared with another copy, unresolved V genes account for less than half of the shortfall, and the remainder is unexplained. A total of around 400,000 clones appear in this sample, about 90% of them only once. Together, the top ten hold about 1.8% of the sample. Sequences were obtained from PBMCs or T cells enriched from blood (not recorded which). The receptors derive from a woman aged 25-40 years who had recovered from COVID-19.

To note about this clone: This CDR3 is also generated by other DNA sequences in the sample. This chain uses TRBV11-2 with TRBJ2-7; D is uncertain. This CDR3 contains 12 residues. V was shortened by 2 bases and J by 1 base, with 3 bases between the two germline ends. CDR1 is SGHAT and CDR2 is FQNNGV in the germline V gene. CDR3 DNA: TGTGCCAGCAGCTTATCATCCTACGAGCAGTACTTC. This codes for CASSLSSYEQYF.

This clone was counted only a few times. The chain recombines TRBV2 with TRBJ1-2, with a tentative D call TRBD1 (5 bases). The germline gives CDR1 SNHLY, CDR2 FYNNEI. The CDR3 extends over 15 amino acids. V lost 5 bases and J 3 bases, leaving 16 bases between the germline ends. In DNA, the CDR3 is TGTGCCAGCAGTACGTCCCAGGGAACGTACTATGGCTACACCTTC. It yields the protein CASSTSQGTYYGYTF. The full variable domain, its missing parts supplied by reference TRBV2 and TRBJ1-2, is EPEVTQTPSHQVTQMGQEVILRCVPISNHLYFYWYRQILGQKVEFLVSFYNNEISEKSEIFDDQFSVERPDGSNFTLKIRSTKLEDSAMYFCASSTSQGTYYGYTFGSGTRLTVV.